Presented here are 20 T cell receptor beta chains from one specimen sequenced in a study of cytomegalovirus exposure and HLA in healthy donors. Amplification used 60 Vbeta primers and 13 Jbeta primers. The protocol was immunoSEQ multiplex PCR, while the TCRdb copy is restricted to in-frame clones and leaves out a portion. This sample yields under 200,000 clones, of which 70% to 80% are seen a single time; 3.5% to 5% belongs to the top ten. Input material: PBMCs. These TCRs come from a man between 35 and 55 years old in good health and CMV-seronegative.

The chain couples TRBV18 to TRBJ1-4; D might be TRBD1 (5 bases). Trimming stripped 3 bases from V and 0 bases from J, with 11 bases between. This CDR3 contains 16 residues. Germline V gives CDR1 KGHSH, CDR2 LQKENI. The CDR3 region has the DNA TGTGCCAGCTCACCGGCGACGGGGGCAACTAATGAAAAACTGTTTTTT. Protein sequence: CASSPATGATNEKLFF.

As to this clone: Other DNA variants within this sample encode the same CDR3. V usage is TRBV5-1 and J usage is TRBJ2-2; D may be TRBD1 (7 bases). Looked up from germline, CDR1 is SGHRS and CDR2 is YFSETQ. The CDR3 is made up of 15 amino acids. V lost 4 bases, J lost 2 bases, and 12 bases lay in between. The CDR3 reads CASSLTGTNTGELFF. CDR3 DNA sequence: TGCGCCAGCAGCCTGACAGGGACTAACACCGGGGAGCTGTTTTTT.

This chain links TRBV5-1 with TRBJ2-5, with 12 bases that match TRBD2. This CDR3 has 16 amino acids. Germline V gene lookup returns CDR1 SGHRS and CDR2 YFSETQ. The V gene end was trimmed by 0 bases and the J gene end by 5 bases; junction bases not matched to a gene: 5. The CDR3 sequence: CASSLASGGARETQYF. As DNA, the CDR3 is TGCGCCAGCAGCTTGGCTAGCGGGGGGGCCCGGGAGACCCAGTACTTC.

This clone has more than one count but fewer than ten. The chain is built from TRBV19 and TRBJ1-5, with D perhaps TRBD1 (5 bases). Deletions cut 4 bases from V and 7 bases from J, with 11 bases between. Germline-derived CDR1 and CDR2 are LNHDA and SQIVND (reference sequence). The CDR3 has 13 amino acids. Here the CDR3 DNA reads TGTGCCAGTAGTAGTCAGGGCCGGCAGCCCCAGCATTTT. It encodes CASSSQGRQPQHF.

The CDR3 sequence: CASSGDTGTQYF. For the CDR3, the DNA is TGCGCCAGCAGTGGCGACACCGGGACCCAGTACTTC. This chain joins TRBV10-2 and TRBJ2-5; D ambiguous. CDR1 is WSHSY, CDR2 SAAADI, per germline. The CDR3 spans 12 residues. Trimming removed 4 bases from V and 7 bases from J, with 10 bases in between.

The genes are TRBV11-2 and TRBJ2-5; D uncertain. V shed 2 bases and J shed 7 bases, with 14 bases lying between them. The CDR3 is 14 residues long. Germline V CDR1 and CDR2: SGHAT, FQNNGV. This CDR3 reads CASSLTLELGTQYF. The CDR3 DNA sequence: TGTGCCAGCAGCTTAACGCTAGAATTGGGGACCCAGTACTTC.

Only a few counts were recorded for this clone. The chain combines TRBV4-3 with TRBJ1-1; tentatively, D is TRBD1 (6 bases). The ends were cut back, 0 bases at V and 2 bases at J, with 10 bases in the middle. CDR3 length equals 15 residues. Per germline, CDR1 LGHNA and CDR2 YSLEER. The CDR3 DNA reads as TGCGCCAGCAGCCAAGATAACAGGGCCAACACTGAAGCTTTCTTT. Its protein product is CASSQDNRANTEAFF.

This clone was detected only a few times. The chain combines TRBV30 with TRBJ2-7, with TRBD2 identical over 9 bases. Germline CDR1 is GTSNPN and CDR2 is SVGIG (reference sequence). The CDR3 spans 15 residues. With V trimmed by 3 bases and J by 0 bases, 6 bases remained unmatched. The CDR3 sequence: CAWRDIAGDSYEQYF. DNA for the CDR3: TGTGCCTGGAGGGATATAGCGGGGGACTCCTACGAGCAGTACTTC.

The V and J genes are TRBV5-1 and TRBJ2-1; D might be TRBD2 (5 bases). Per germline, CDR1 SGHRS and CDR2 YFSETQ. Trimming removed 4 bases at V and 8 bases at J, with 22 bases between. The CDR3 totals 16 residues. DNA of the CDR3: TGCGCCAGCAGCCCGAGCGGTGTCCGTGCCAGTGATGAGCAGTTCTTC. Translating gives CASSPSGVRASDEQFF.

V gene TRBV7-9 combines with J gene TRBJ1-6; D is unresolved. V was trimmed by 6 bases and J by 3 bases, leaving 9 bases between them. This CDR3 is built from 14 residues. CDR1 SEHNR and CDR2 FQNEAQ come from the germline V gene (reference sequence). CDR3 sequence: CASREGDYNSPLHF. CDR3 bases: TGTGCCAGCAGGGAAGGAGACTATAATTCACCCCTCCACTTT.

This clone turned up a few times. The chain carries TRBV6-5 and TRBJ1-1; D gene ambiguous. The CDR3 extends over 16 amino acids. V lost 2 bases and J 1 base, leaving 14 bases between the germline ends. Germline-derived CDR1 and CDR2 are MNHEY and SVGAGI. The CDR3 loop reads CASSYGAITGNTEAFF. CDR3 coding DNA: TGTGCCAGCAGTTACGGAGCCATAACGGGGAACACTGAAGCTTTCTTT.

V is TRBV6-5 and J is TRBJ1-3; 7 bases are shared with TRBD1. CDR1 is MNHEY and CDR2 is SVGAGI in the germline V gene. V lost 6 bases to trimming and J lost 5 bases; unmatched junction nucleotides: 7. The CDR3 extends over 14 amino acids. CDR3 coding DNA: TGTGCCAGCAGCCTTGACAGGGTACGAAACACCATATATTTT. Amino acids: CASSLDRVRNTIYF.

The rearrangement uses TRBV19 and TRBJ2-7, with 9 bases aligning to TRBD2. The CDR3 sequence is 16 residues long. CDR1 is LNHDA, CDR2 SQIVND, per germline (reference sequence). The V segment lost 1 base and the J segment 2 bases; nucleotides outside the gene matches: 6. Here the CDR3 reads CASSIGEGGGAYEQYF. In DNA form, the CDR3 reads TGTGCCAGTAGTATAGGAGAAGGCGGGGGGGCCTACGAGCAGTACTTC.

The CDR3 nucleotides read TGTGCCAGCAGTTACTCGATCCAGGGCTCTTGGAATGGCTACACCTTC. This sequence encodes CASSYSIQGSWNGYTF. This chain connects TRBV6-5 to TRBJ1-2; the D gene is possibly TRBD1 (5 bases). The CDR3 is 16 amino acids. Germline V gene lookup returns CDR1 MNHEY and CDR2 SVGAGI. The germline V and J ends were trimmed by 0 bases and 6 bases, with 17 bases remaining between them.

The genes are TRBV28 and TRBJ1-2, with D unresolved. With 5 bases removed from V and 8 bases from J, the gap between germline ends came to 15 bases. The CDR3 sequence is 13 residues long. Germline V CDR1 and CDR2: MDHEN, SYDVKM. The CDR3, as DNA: TGTGCCAGCAGTCTCCCCGGGATCTTAGGCTACACCTTC. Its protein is CASSLPGILGYTF.

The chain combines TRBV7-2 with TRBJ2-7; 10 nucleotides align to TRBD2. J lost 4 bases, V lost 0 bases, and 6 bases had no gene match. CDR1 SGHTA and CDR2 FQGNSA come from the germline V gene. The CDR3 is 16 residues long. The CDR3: CASSLAPSGGVYEQYF. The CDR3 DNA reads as TGTGCCAGCAGCTTAGCGCCTAGCGGGGGAGTATACGAGCAGTACTTC.

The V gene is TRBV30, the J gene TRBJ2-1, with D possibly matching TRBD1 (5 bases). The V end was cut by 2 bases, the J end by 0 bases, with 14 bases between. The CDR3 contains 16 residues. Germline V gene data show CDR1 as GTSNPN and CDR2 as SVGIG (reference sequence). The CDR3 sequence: CAWSLGGASSYNEQFF. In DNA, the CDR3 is TGTGCCTGGAGTTTGGGTGGGGCGAGCTCCTACAATGAGCAGTTCTTC.

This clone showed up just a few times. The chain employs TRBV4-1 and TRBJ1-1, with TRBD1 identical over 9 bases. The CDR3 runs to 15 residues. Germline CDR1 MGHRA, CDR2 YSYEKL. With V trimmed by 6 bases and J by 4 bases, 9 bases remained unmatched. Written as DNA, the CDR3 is TGCGCCAGCAGGAGTCGGGACAGGGACATCACTGAAGCTTTCTTT. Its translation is CASRSRDRDITEAFF.

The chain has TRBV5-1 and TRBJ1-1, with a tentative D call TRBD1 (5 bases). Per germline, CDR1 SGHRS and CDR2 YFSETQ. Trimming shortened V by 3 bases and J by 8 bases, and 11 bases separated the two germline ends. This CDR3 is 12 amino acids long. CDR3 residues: CASSWGDSEAFF. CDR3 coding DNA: TGCGCCAGCAGCTGGGGGGACTCCGAAGCTTTCTTT.

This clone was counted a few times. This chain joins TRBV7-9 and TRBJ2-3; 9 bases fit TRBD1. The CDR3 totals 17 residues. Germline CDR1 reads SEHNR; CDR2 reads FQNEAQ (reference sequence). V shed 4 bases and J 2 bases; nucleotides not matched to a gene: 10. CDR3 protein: CASSSRPDRGLTDTQYF. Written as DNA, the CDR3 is TGTGCCAGCAGCTCCAGGCCGGACAGGGGCCTCACAGATACGCAGTATTTT.